This T cell receptor (delta chain) was captured in a study of gamma-delta chains in newborns, infants, children. Looking at the study overall: Microbial exposure reportedly drives polyclonal innate γδ T cell expansion after birth.

Comment on this clone: The same CDR3 is also encoded by other DNA sequences in this sample.

TCRdb fed the reads to CATT. This table holds about 2,500 delta-chain clones, under 60% found once. This specimen was blood, taken at baseline. The sequence was collected from a child who received the measles vaccine.

The CDR3 loop is CALGESDGNFHPLWGCKDANKLIF. DNA for the CDR3: TGTGCTCTTGGGGAATCAGACGGGAACTTCCATCCCCTTTGGGGTTGTAAGGACGCCAATAAACTCATCTTT. This rearrangement joins TRDV1 to TRDJ1; D might be TRDD2 or TRDD3, each matching 5 bases. CDR3 length: 24 residues. The V and J ends lost 2 bases and 6 bases respectively, with 43 bases between them. The germline V gene encodes CDR1 TSWWSYY and CDR2 QGS.